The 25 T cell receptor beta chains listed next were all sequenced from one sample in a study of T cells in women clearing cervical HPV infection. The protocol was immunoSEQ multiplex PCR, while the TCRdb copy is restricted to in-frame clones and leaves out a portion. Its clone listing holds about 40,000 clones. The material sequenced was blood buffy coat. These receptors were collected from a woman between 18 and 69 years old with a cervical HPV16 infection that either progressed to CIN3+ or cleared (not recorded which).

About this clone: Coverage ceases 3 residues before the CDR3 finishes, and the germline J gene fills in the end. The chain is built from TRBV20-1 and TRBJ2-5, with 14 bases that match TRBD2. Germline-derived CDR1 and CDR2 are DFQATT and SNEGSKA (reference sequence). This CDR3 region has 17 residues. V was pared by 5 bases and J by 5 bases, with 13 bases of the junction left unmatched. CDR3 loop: CSAGIGLAGGRGETQYF. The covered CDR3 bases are TGCAGTGCTGGCATAGGACTAGCGGGGGGCCGGGGGGAGACC.

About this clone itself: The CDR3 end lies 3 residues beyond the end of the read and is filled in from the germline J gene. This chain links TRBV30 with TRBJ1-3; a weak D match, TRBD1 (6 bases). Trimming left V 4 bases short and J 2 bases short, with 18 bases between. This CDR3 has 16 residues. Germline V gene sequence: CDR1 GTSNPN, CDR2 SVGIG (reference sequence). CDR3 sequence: CAWKQGGTYAGNTIYF. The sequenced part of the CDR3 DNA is TGTGCCTGGAAACAAGGGGGAACGTATGCTGGAAACACC.

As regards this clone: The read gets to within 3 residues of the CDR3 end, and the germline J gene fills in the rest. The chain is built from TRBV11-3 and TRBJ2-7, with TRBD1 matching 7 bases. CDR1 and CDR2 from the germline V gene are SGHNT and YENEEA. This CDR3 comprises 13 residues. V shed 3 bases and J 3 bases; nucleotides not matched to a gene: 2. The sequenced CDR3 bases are TGTGCCAGCAGCTTCGGGACAGACTACGAG. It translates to CASSFGTDYE. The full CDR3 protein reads CASSFGTDYEQYF.

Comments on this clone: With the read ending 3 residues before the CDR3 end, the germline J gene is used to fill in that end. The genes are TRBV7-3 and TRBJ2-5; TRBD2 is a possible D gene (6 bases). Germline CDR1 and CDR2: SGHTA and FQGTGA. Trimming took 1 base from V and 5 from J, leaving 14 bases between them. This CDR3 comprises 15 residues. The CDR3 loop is CASSLSSGARETQYF. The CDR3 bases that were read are TGTGCCAGCAGCTTAAGTAGCGGCGCCAGGGAGACC.

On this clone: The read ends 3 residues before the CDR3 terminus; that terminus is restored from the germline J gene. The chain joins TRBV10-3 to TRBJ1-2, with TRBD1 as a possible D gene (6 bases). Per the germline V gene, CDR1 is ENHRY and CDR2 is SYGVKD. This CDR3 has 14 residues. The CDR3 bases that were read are TGTGCCATCAGTCGACAGGAACCAGAGGAGGGC. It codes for CAISRQEPEEG. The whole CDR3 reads CAISRQEPEEGYTF.

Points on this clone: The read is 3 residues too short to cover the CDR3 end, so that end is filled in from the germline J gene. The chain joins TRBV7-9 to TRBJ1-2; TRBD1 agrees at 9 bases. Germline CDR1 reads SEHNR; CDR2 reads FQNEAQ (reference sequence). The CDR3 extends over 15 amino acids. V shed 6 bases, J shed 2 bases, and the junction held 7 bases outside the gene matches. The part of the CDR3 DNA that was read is TGTGCCAGCAGGCCCGCCGGGACAGGGAACTATGGC. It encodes CASRPAGTGNYG. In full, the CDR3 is CASRPAGTGNYGYTF.

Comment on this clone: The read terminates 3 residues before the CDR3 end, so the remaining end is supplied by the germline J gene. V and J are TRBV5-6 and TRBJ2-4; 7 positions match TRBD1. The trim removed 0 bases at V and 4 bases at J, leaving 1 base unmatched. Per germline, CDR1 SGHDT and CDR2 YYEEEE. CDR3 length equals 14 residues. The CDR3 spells CASSLGQGKNIQYF. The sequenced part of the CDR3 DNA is TGTGCCAGCAGCTTGGGACAGGGAAAAAACATT.

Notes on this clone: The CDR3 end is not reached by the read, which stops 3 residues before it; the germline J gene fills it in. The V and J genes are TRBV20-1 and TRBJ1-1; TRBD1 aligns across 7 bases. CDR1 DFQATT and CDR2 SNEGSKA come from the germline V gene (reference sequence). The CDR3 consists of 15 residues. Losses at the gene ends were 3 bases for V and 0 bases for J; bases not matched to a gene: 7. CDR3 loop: CSASPPGQLNTEAFF. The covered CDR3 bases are TGCAGTGCTAGTCCTCCGGGACAGCTGAACACTGAA.

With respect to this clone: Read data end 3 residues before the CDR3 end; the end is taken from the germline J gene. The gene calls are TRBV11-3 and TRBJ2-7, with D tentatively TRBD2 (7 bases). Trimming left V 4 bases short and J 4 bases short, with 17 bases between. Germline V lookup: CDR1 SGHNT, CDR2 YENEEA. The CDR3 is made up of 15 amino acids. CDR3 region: CASSSWGGLIYEQYF. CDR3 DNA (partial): TGTGCCAGCAGCTCCTGGGGGGGGCTAATATACGAG.

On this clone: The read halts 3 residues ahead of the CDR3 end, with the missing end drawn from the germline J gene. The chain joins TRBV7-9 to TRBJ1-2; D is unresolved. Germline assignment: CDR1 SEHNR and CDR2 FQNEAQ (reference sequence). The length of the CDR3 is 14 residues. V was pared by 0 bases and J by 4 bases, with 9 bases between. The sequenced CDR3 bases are TGTGCCAGCAGCTTAGCAGGGTCTGCCTATGGC. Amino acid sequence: CASSLAGSAYG. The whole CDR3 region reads CASSLAGSAYGYTF.

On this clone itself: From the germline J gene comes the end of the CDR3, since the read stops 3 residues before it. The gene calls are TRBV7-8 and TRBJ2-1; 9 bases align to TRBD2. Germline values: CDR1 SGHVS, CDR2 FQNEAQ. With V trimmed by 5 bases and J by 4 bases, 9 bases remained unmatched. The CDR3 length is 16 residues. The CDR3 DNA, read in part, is TGTGCCAGCAGCCCCCTTGAAGCGGGGGGATACAATGAG. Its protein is CASSPLEAGGYNE. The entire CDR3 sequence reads CASSPLEAGGYNEQFF.

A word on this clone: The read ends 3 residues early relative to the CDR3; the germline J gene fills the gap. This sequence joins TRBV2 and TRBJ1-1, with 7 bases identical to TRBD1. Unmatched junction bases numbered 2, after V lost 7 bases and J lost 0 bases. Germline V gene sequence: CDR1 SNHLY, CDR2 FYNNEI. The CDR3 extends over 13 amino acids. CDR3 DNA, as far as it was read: TGTGCCAGCACTGACAGGGTGAACACTGAA. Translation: CASTDRVNTE. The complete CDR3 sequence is CASTDRVNTEAFF. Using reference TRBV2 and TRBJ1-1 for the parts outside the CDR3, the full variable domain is EPEVTQTPSHQVTQMGQEVILRCVPISNHLYFYWYRQILGQKVEFLVSFYNNEISEKSEIFDDQFSVERPDGSNFTLKIRSTKLEDSAMYFCASTDRVNTEAFFGQGTRLTVV.

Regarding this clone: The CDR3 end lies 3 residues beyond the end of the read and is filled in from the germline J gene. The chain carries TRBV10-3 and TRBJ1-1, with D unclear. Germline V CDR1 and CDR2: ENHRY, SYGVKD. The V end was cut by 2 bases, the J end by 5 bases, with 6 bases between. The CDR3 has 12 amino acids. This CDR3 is CAISEPRTEAFF. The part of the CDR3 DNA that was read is TGTGCCATCAGTGAGCCGAGGACTGAA.

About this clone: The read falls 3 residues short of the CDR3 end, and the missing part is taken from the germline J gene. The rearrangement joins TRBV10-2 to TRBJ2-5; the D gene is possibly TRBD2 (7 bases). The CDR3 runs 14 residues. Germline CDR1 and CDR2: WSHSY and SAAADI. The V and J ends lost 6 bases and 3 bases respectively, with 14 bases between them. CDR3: CASSRRGGEETQYF. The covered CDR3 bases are TGCGCCAGCAGCAGGAGGGGGGGAGAAGAGACC.

The sequenced part of the CDR3 DNA is TGTGCCAGCAGACCGAGGGGTCTAGATACG. This codes for CASRPRGLDT. The complete CDR3 protein is CASRPRGLDTQYF. The chain employs TRBV7-9 and TRBJ2-3; D tentatively fits TRBD1 or TRBD2 (5 bases each). Read data end 3 residues before the CDR3 end; the end is taken from the germline J gene. Germline lookup yields CDR1 SEHNR and CDR2 FQNEAQ (reference sequence). This CDR3 is built from 13 residues. The V end lost 6 bases, the J end lost 5 bases, and 12 bases lay between the germline ends.

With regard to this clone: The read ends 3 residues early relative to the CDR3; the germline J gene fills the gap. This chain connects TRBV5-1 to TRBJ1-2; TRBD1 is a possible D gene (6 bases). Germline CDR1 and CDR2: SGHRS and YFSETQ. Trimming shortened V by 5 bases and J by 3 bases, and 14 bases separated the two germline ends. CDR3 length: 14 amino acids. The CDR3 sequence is CASSSRTADYGYTF. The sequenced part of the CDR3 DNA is TGCGCCAGCAGTTCCCGGACAGCCGACTATGGC.

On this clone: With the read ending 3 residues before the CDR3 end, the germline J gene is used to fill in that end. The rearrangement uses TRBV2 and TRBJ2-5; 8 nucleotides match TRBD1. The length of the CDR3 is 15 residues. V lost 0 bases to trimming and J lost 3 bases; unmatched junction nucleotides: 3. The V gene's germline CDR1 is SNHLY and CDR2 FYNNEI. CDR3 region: CASSEARTGKETQYF. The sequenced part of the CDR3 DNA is TGTGCCAGCAGTGAAGCCCGGACAGGGAAAGAGACC.

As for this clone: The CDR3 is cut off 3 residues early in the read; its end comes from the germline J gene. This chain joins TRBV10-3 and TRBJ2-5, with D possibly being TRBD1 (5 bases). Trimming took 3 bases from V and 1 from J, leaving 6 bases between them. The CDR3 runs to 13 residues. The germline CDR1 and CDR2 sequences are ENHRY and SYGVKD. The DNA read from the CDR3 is TGTGCCATCAGTGACAGGGTCCAAGAGACC. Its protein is CAISDRVQET. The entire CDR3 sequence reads CAISDRVQETQYF.

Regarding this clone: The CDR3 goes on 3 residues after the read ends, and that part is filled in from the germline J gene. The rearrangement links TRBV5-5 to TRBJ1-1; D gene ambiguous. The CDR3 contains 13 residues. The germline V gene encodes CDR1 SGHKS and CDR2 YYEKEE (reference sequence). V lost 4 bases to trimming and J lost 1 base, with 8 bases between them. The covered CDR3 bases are TGTGCCAGCAGCACGCAGGCGAACACTGAA. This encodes CASSTQANTE. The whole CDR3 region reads CASSTQANTEAFF.

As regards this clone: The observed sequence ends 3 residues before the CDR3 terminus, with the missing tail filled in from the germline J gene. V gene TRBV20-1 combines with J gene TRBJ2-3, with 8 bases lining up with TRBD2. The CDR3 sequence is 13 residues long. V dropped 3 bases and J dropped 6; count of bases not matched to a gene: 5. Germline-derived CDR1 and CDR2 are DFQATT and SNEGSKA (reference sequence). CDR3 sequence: CSASGGGKDTQYF. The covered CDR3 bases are TGCAGTGCTAGTGGCGGGGGGAAGGATACG.

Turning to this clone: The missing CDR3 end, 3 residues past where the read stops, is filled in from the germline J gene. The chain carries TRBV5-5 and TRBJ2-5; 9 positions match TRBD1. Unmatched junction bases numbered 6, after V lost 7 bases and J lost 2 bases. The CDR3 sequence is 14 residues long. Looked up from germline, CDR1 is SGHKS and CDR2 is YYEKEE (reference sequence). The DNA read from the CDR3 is TGTGCCAGCGCCGTCGGACAGGGGCAAGAGACC. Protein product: CASAVGQGQET. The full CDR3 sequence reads CASAVGQGQETQYF.

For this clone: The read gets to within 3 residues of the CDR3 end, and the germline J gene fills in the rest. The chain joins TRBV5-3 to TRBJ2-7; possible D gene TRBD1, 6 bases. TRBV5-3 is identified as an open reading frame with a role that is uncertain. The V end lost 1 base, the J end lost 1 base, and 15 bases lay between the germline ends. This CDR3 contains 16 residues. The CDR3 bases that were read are TGTGCCAGAAGCTTGTGGTGGCAGGGGAAATCCTACGAG. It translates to CARSLWWQGKSYE. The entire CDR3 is CARSLWWQGKSYEQYF.

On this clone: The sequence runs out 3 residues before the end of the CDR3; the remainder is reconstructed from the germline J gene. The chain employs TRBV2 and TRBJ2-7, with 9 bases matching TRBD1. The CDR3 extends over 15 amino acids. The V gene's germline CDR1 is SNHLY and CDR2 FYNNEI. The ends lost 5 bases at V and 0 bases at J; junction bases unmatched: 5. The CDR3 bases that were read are TGTGCCAGCAGTCCGGGACAGGGAAGCTCCTACGAG. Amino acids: CASSPGQGSSYE. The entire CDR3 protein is CASSPGQGSSYEQYF. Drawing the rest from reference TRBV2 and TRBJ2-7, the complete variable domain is EPEVTQTPSHQVTQMGQEVILRCVPISNHLYFYWYRQILGQKVEFLVSFYNNEISEKSEIFDDQFSVERPDGSNFTLKIRSTKLEDSAMYFCASSPGQGSSYEQYFGPGTRLTVT.

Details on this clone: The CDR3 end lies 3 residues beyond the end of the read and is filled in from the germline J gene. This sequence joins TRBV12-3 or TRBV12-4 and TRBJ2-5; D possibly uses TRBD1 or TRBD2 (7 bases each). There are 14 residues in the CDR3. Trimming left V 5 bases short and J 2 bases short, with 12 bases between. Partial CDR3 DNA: TGTGCCAGCAGTCGACAGGGAGGGCAAGAGACC. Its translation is CASSRQGGQET. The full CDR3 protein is CASSRQGGQETQYF.

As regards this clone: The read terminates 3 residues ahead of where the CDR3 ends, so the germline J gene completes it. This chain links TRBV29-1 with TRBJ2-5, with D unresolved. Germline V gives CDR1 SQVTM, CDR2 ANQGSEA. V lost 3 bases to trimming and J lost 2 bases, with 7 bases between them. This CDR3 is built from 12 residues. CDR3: CSVEYGQETQYF. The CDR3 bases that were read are TGCAGCGTTGAGTACGGTCAAGAGACC.